This T cell receptor (beta chain) is drawn from a study of low-dose radiotherapy and immunotherapy resistance in tumors (dated by TCRdb to between 2021 and 2024). Regarding the complete study: In Cohort 1, 0.5 Gy per fraction was delivered every 2 weeks, and a total PTV dose of 6.5 Gy was prescribed. Patients in Cohort 2 were given 1 Gy per fraction every two weeks, for a total of 13 Gy across 26 weeks. Patients were given nivolumab as a 240 mg flat dose every two weeks and ipilimumab at 1 mg/kg every six weeks, with both drugs delivered intravenously. Intravenous cyclophosphamide at 200 mg/m2 was administered every two weeks, one day ahead of each radiation and immunotherapy administration. Starting on cycle 1 day 1, patients took 300 mg of aspirin by mouth once a day for four cycles. Randomization of trial participants into treatment groups was not performed. Eight patients were included in the translational analysis: three from the first dose cohort and the first five from the second dose cohort.

CDR1 and CDR2 (MDHEN, SYDVKM) derive from the germline V gene. Trimming costs V 5 bases and J 4 bases, and their ends lie 14 bases apart. The CDR3 runs 14 residues from the cysteine to the phenylalanine. Of all the DNA, just the CDR3 is kept, 42 bases in frame from base 1. The reads were generated on an Illumina HiSeq 2500. First-strand cDNA was synthesized with Superscript III and a set of TRAV- and TRBV-specific primers, covering both TCRalpha and TCRbeta chains. TCRs were amplified with Phusion for around 18 PCR cycles, with a constant-region primer paired with the adapter attached to the V primers. Amplification of the isolated mRNA was done with the MessageAmp II aRNA Amplification Kit, which involved a roughly 16-hour in vitro transcription at 37 degrees C. The Dynabeads mRNA DIRECT Purification Kit was used to isolate mRNA for TCR sequencing. Indexed Illumina adapters were added in a second approximately 25-cycle Phusion PCR, and the resulting products were purified with AMPure XP beads. Processing in the source paper ran as follows. Using custom Perl scripts, TCR sequences that encoded the same protein were pooled, out-of-frame sequences were dropped, and the abundance of each clonotype was calculated. The analysis excluded TCR sequences that were supported by just one read. The metrics used to describe the repertoires included Shannon entropy, Gini index, clonality, richness, and the frequency of TCRs shared between repertoires. TCRdb reran the public reads through fastp at Q25 and MiXCR, keeping productive beta chains. Rows are unified per CDR3 protein, each entry keeping the most common DNA and genes. The V and J calls shown here were made by TCRdb, not taken from the authors' results. The sample table shows about 71,000 distinct CDR3 sequences, and approximately 31% are seen once. The top ten clonotypes cover around 10% of the sample.

Sample time point, as interpreted from the label and publication: before trial treatment. The donors came from RACIN, which was a single-arm phase I dose-escalation trial that paired nivolumab and ipilimumab with aspirin, low-dose cyclophosphamide and low-dose radiotherapy. To be eligible, a patient needed to have an advanced solid tumor that was TIL-negative. This clonotype showed up many times. This clone's antigen is unknown. The sample holds no much larger clone one base away, and base qualities are not on file. Sequencing was performed on PBMCs, taken before treatment. The TCR was taken from a female donor with ovarian cancer. The chain is made from TRBV28 and TRBJ2-5, with TRBD2 tentatively as D gene (7 bases match). Read as DNA, the sequence is TGTGCCAGCAGTGGGGGGGCCCAGGGAGAGACCCAGTACTTC. This translates into CASSGGAQGETQYF. Here the CDR3 is joined to the reference TRBV28 and TRBJ2-5 genes, and the full variable domain is: DVKVTQSSRYLVKRTGEKVFLECVQDMDHENMFWYRQDPGLGLRLIYFSYDVKMKEKGDIPEGYSVSREKKERFSLILESASTNQTSMYLCASSGGAQGETQYFGPGTRLLVL.